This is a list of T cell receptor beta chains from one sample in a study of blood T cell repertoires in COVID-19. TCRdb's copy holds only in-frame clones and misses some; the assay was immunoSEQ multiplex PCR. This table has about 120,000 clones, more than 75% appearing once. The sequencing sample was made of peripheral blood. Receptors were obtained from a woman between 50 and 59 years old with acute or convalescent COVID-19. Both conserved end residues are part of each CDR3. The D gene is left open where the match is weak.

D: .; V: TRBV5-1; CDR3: CASSLEGWDEQFF
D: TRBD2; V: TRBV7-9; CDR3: CASRPGRLAGVNEQFF
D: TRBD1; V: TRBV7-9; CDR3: CASSPGQGEGQPQHF
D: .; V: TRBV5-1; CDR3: CASSTTTGNTGELFF
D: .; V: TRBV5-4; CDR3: CASSLEVTPGVYNSPLHF
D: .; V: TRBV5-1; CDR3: CASNRDQGDTQYF
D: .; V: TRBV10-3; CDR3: CAISVAGADSNQPQHF
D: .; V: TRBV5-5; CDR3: CASSPDSGGYGYTF
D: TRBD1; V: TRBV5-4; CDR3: CASSPGQGKDTQYF
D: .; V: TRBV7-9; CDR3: CASSPGEAGANVLTF
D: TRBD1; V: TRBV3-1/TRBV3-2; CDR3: CASSHRGLTGELFF
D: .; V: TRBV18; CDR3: CASSPARNGYTF
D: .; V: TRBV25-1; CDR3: CASSPPAGLTDTQYF
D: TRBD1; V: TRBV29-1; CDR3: CSVERQGSYEQYF
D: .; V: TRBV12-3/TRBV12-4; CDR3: CASSPGVTQYF
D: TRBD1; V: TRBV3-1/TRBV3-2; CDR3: CASSQAWTGGNSNQPQHF
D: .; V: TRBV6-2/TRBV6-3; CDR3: CASSYWAPRAYGYTF
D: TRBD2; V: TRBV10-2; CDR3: CASSDTSGSNEQFF
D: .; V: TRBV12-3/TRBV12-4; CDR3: CASSSGFLQPQHF
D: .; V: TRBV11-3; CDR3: CASSGGSYTGELFF
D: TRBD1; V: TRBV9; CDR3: CASSVHRQGKNTGELFF
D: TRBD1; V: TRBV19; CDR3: CASSTIGQGARNQPQHF
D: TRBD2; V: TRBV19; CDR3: CASSMGTSGLNEQFF
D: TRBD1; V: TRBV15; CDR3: CATSRGQGNSGNTIYF
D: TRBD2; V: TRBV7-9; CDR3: CASSPLAAPSYNEQFF
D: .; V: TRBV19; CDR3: CASKKGGDGTGELFF
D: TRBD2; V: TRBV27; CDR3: CASSLLPTSGSWDTQYF
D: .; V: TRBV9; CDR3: CASSVAGGWEYEQYF
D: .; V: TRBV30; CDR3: CAAGGVNTEAFF
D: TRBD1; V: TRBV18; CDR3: CASSPGTGRNQPQHF
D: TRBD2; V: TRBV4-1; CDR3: CASSQETSGQETQYF
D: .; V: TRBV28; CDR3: CASSANKLGYTF
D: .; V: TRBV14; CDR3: CASSQPGSSYEQYF
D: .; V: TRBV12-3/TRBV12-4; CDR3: CASSPTQYNEQFF
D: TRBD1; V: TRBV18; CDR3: CASSPTGATNYGYTF